This paragraph reports one T cell receptor beta chain. Antigen specificity is unknown. The ends were cut back, 0 bases at V and 3 bases at J, with 9 bases in the middle. Germline V CDR1 and CDR2: SGHTA, FQGNSA. The CDR3 runs to 15 residues. The sample comes from a study of T cells after yellow fever vaccination. Study outcomes and limitations: Most clones from primary vaccination resurfaced after the booster (under 97% CD4, less than 90% CD8).

TCRdb re-derived calls from the 5' RACE reads in MiXCR, one entry per CDR3 protein. The sample lists 230,000 or so distinct CDR3 sequences, around 6.7% seen once, with around 1.1% in the top ten. This chain uses TRBV7-2 with TRBJ2-1; D gene ambiguous. This clonotype was sampled from a man aged 25 to 40 who received the YFV17D yellow fever vaccine. Here the sequenced sample was CD4+ T cells sorted from PBMCs, taken on the day of the yellow fever booster vaccination. The CDR3 loop is CASSLAVSIYNEQFF. The CDR3 bases are TGTGCCAGCAGCTTAGCGGTAAGTATCTACAATGAGCAGTTCTTC.